This T cell receptor beta chain originates from a study of regulatory T cells in long-lasting Graves disease. General study results and limits: Graves' patients with persistent disease showed TCR diversity lower than patients newly diagnosed. Among the persistent patients, some 2,900 public clonotypes were shared, more than the 750 to 1,000 shared among new patients.

Time point: newly diagnosed GD, antithyroid drugs for less than 3 months. From PBMCs, RNA was extracted and then used to make the TCR library. iRepertoire HTBI primers and Arm-PCR of CDR3 regions built TCR beta libraries. MiXCR was run by TCRdb on the multiplex PCR reads, yielding one entry per CDR3 protein. This sample has hundreds of thousands of distinct CDR3 sequences, with approximately 16% found just once. This clonotype has more than one count but fewer than ten. The antigen is undetermined. This CDR3 is 14 amino acids long. Per germline, CDR1 SGHTA and CDR2 FQGNSA. The V end lost 3 bases, the J end lost 2 bases, and 9 bases lay between the germline ends. This sample was also put to use in a study of T cells in Graves' hyperthyroidism and ophthalmopathy.

The V gene is TRBV7-2, the J gene TRBJ2-3; D is ambiguous. Sample: peripheral blood mononuclear cells (PBMCs), taken at new diagnosis, from a patient treated with antithyroid drugs. This TCR came from a young man with Graves disease. CDR3 residues: CASSLGSITDTQYF. The CDR3 DNA reads as TGTGCCAGCAGCTTGGGCAGCATCACAGATACGCAGTATTTT.